This TCR beta chain was sequenced for a study of vaccination effects on CD4 cells after COVID-19. Overall study context: After the second dose, samples were taken at median day 72.

Points on this clone: Its antigen remains unidentified.

Before sequencing took place, the ViraFEST assay used viral peptide pools to expand antigen-specific CD4+ T cells. Scientists isolated CD4+ T cells after an approximately 10-day culture period ended. Two doses of either BNT162b2 or mRNA-1273 were given to each participant. Supplemented with roughly 10 IU/ml IL-2 and roughly 10 ug/ml peptides, 2 million to 2.5 million PBMC per well were kept in culture. The V gene end was trimmed by 0 bases and the J gene end by 1 base; junction bases not matched to a gene: 8. The CDR3 spans 18 residues. CDR1 is SGHRS and CDR2 is YFSETQ in the germline V gene. The protocol was immunoSEQ multiplex PCR, while the TCRdb copy is restricted to in-frame clones and leaves out a portion. The sample contains around 30,000 clones, more than 60% of which appear only once. Study outcomes and limitations: Vaccine- and infection-induced clones showed marked clonal contraction late following vaccination. Healthy vaccinees' vaccine-induced clones included only 1 of 255 that recognized common cold coronaviruses.

This chain connects TRBV5-1 to TRBJ2-2, with 8 bases fitting TRBD1. The sequence derives from a human donor who received a COVID-19 vaccine. The specimen comprised CD4+ T cells from PBMCs cultured with HCoV-NL63 spike peptides, sampled after COVID-19 vaccination. The chain's CDR3 is CASSLEGRGRRNTGELFF. In nucleotides, the CDR3 is TGCGCCAGCAGCTTGGAGGGCAGGGGGCGAAGGAACACCGGGGAGCTGTTTTTT.